This passage covers 9 T cell receptor beta chains from one sample sequenced in a study of blood T cells in healthy people across ages. Next came a second PCR, run for roughly 6 to 11 cycles, which used a sample-barcoded 5' primer along with a J-beta primer mix. TCRdb independently ran MiXCR on the 5' RACE reads; one entry per CDR3 protein. Of some 760,000 distinct CDR3 sequences detected, 25% appear once; the ten largest clones hold roughly 3.8%. These data are also associated with another study on T cells of mothers and their children.

Sequenced material: blood. The receptor source for this set is a boy younger than 18 in good health.

The V gene is TRBV4-3, the J gene TRBJ1-1; D gene uncertain. Germline V gene lookup returns CDR1 LGHNA and CDR2 YSLEER. Trimming pared 2 bases from V and 5 bases from J, leaving 12 bases between. There are 14 residues in the CDR3. The CDR3 loop reads CASSQNSERTEAFF. CDR3 bases: TGCGCCAGCAGCCAAAACAGCGAACGGACTGAAGCTTTCTTT.

The chain uses TRBV20-1 and TRBJ2-3, with 8 bases matching TRBD2. This CDR3 comprises 15 residues. The junction had 11 bases not matched to a gene; V was cut back by 6 bases and J by 3 bases. Looked up from germline, CDR1 is DFQATT and CDR2 is SNEGSKA (reference sequence). CDR3 DNA sequence: TGCAGTGCGCAGCGGGGGCCCTACGAAACAGATACGCAGTATTTT. Its protein is CSAQRGPYETDTQYF.

The chain's CDR3 is CSARDLTVDSNYGYTF. Here the CDR3 DNA reads TGCAGTGCTAGAGATCTTACCGTGGACAGCAATTATGGCTACACCTTC. The rearrangement uses TRBV20-1 and TRBJ1-2; a possible D gene is TRBD1 (6 bases). V was cut by 0 bases and J by 5 bases, with 19 bases left in between. CDR3 size: 16 residues. CDR1 is DFQATT, CDR2 SNEGSKA, per germline (reference sequence).

The rearrangement links TRBV3-1 to TRBJ1-3, with D unresolved. V was clipped by 3 bases and J by 8 bases, with 8 bases between them. CDR1 is LGHDT, CDR2 YNNKEL, per germline (reference sequence). The CDR3 is 12 residues long. For the CDR3, the DNA is TGTGCCAGCAGCCACGGGCCGGACACCATATATTTT. Translating it yields CASSHGPDTIYF.

This clonotype occurred a few times. The rearrangement links TRBV30 to TRBJ1-1; a possible D gene is TRBD1 (5 bases). Germline assignment: CDR1 GTSNPN and CDR2 SVGIG (reference sequence). Trimming removed 3 bases at V and 4 bases at J, with 12 bases between. The CDR3 extends over 13 amino acids. DNA of the CDR3: TGTGCCTGGAGGGAGGGGCTACGCACTGAAGCTTTCTTT. The encoded protein is CAWREGLRTEAFF. Complete variable domain (other parts from reference TRBV30 and TRBJ1-1): SQTIHQWPATLVQPVGSPLSLECTVEGTSNPNLYWYRQAAGRGLQLLFYSVGIGQISSEVPQNLSASRPQDRQFILSSKKLLLSDSGFYLCAWREGLRTEAFFGQGTRLTVV.

The sample holds a few counts of this clonotype. The V and J genes are TRBV18 and TRBJ2-7, with D perhaps matching TRBD1 (6 bases). The germline CDR1 and CDR2 sequences are KGHSH and LQKENI. The V gene lost 6 bases and the J gene lost 1 base, with 16 bases spanning the gap. This CDR3 region has 15 residues. CDR3 loop: CASSRGQHPSYEQYF. Written as DNA, the CDR3 is TGTGCCAGCTCGCGCGGACAGCACCCTTCCTACGAGCAGTACTTC.

This clonotype was seen more than once but under ten times. The rearrangement joins TRBV3-1 to TRBJ2-7; 9 bases fit TRBD1. V was clipped by 1 base and J by 6 bases; unmatched bases: 13. The CDR3 extends over 17 amino acids. The V gene's germline CDR1 is LGHDT and CDR2 YNNKEL (reference sequence). CDR3 in amino acids: CASSQGDPGQGNFEQYF. The CDR3 coding sequence is TGTGCCAGCAGCCAAGGAGATCCAGGACAGGGGAATTTCGAGCAGTACTTC.

The chain joins TRBV25-1 to TRBJ1-4; tentative D call: TRBD1 (6 bases). Germline V gene data show CDR1 as MGHDK and CDR2 as SYGVNS. The CDR3 consists of 14 residues. Trimming removed 7 bases at V and 7 bases at J, with 16 bases between. The CDR3 region has the DNA TGTGCCAGCACTCCCCCGGGGGCGGGTGAAAAACTGTTTTTT. Translating gives CASTPPGAGEKLFF.

The chain joins TRBV7-2 to TRBJ2-2; TRBD2 matches 7 bases. This CDR3 region has 14 residues. Germline loops: CDR1 SGHTA, CDR2 FQGNSA. V was clipped by 9 bases and J by 7 bases; unmatched bases: 11. CDR3 in amino acids: CASSVWGGGGELFF. The CDR3 bases are TGTGCCAGTAGCGTATGGGGGGGAGGCGGGGAGCTGTTTTTT.